These 25 T cell receptor beta chains were all obtained from the same sample, sequenced in a study of T cell repertoires in cytomegalovirus infection. Their recognized antigens are unknown. TCRdb redid the calling of the reads with MiXCR, one entry per CDR3 protein. The data contain over 250,000 distinct CDR3 sequences, 20% to 25% of them singletons. This specimen consisted of cultured PBMCs, obtained from culture after CMV antigen stimulation. The origin of the receptors is a human donor in good health (CMV status not recorded). Some clones in this sample may be carry-over from other donors' samples.

This clonotype has only a few counts. The chain combines TRBV10-3 with TRBJ2-1; 9 nucleotides line up with TRBD2. CDR3 length equals 16 residues. Trimming removed 4 bases from V and 1 base from J; junction bases left unmatched: 5. CDR1 is ENHRY and CDR2 is SYGVKD in the germline V gene. The CDR3, as DNA: TGTGCCATCAGTGGGGGTAGCGGGAGTTCCTACAATGAGCAGTTCTTC. Translated: CAISGGSGSSYNEQFF.

This clonotype has a handful of counts. The chain carries TRBV6-2 or TRBV6-3 and TRBJ1-1; perhaps TRBD1 as D (5 bases). Per germline, CDR1 MNHEY and CDR2 SVGEGT. This CDR3 has 16 residues. The V gene lost 2 bases and the J gene lost 5 bases, with 18 bases spanning the gap. In nucleotides, the CDR3 is TGTGCCAGCAGTTACGGGCCAGGGCGAAGAAAAACTGAAGCTTTCTTT. It encodes CASSYGPGRRKTEAFF.

The chain links TRBV7-3 to TRBJ2-7; D remains unclear. V lost 2 bases and J lost 9, with 14 bases in between. The CDR3 is 13 residues long. Germline loops: CDR1 SGHTA, CDR2 FQGTGA. The CDR3 DNA follows: TGTGCCAGCAGCTTAGAATCAGGAGCTGGGCAGTACTTC. Protein sequence: CASSLESGAGQYF.

This chain joins TRBV10-3 and TRBJ2-7; TRBD1 matches at 7 bases. The J segment lost 2 bases and the V segment lost 4 bases, leaving 11 bases of the junction unmatched. Germline lookup yields CDR1 ENHRY and CDR2 SYGVKD. The CDR3 has 16 amino acids. The CDR3 DNA is TGTGCCATCAGTGTAGACAGGGAGTTTCCAACCTACGAGCAGTACTTC. Protein product: CAISVDREFPTYEQYF.

The rearrangement uses TRBV6-5 and TRBJ2-3; TRBD1 agrees at 11 bases. Germline assignment: CDR1 MNHEY and CDR2 SVGAGI. The CDR3 is made up of 15 amino acids. Germline trimming cut 0 bases from V and 6 bases from J; bases unmatched to any gene: 2. The CDR3 here is CASSYSRDRGDTQYF. The CDR3 DNA is TGTGCCAGCAGTTACTCCCGGGACAGGGGGGATACGCAGTATTTT.

Notes on this clonotype: This sequence may be a read error, since a much larger clone differs from it by one base. The CDR3 DNA reads as TGTGCCAGCATCCTAGGGACCAGGGAAACTGAAGCTTTCTTT. It specifies CASILGTRETEAFF. The chain employs TRBV7-2 and TRBJ1-1, with D possibly TRBD1 on 5 matching bases. V was pared by 7 bases and J by 5 bases, with 17 bases between. Germline V lookup: CDR1 SGHTA, CDR2 FQGNSA. This CDR3 spans 14 amino acids.

This clonotype was counted only a few times. The chain joins TRBV7-2 to TRBJ2-5, with 7 bases fitting TRBD1. The length of the CDR3 is 15 residues. V dropped 8 bases and J dropped 4; count of bases not matched to a gene: 13. Germline loops: CDR1 SGHTA, CDR2 FQGNSA. CDR3 nucleotide sequence: TGTGCCAGCTCGAGGAACAGGGGATGGGGAGAGACCCAGTACTTC. Its protein is CASSRNRGWGETQYF.

This clonotype was counted ten times or more. The CDR3, as DNA: TGCGCCAGCAGCCACAGAAGCGGGAGAGACGAGCAGTACTTC. Its protein is CASSHRSGRDEQYF. The V gene is TRBV4-1, the J gene TRBJ2-7; 8 bases are shared with TRBD2. Germline V gene sequence: CDR1 MGHRA, CDR2 YSYEKL. The CDR3 covers 14 residues. V lost 3 bases, J lost 5 bases, and 6 bases stayed unmatched.

The chain employs TRBV6-2 or TRBV6-3 and TRBJ1-2; 8 nucleotides align to TRBD1. The germline V gene has CDR1 MNHEY and CDR2 SVGEGT. V dropped 6 bases and J dropped 3; count of bases not matched to a gene: 3. This CDR3 contains 13 residues. Here the CDR3 reads CASRDRVDYGYTF. The CDR3 DNA is TGTGCCAGCAGGGACAGGGTGGACTATGGCTACACCTTC.

This clonotype appeared a few times. This CDR3 reads CASSGGGSRREQFF. The CDR3 DNA follows: TGTGCCAGCAGTGGTGGCGGGAGTAGGAGAGAGCAGTTCTTC. This chain joins TRBV25-1 and TRBJ2-1; 7 nucleotides match TRBD2. Germline values: CDR1 MGHDK, CDR2 SYGVNS. The V segment lost 4 bases and the J segment 10 bases; nucleotides outside the gene matches: 10. There are 14 residues in the CDR3.

The gene calls are TRBV20-1 and TRBJ2-5; perhaps D is TRBD1 or TRBD2 (6 bases each). The CDR3 sequence is 15 residues long. Germline loops: CDR1 DFQATT, CDR2 SNEGSKA (reference sequence). V lost 1 base and J lost 5, with 17 bases in between. Here the CDR3 reads CSARGLTGGQETQYF. As DNA, the CDR3 is TGCAGTGCTAGAGGGCTGACCGGGGGCCAGGAGACCCAGTACTTC.

The chain carries TRBV5-1 and TRBJ1-1; 8 bases agree with TRBD1. The CDR3 has 15 amino acids. The junction had 10 bases not matched to a gene; V was cut back by 4 bases and J by 5 bases. Germline CDR1 is SGHRS and CDR2 is YFSETQ. The CDR3 sequence: CASSEKTGVRTEAFF. In DNA, the CDR3 is TGCGCCAGCAGCGAAAAGACAGGGGTACGGACTGAAGCTTTCTTT.

The V call is TRBV7-4, the J call TRBJ2-1; no firm D call. This CDR3 contains 11 residues. Trimming took off 4 bases at V and 7 bases at J, with 5 bases between the two ends. In germline, CDR1 is SGHVT, CDR2 SQSDAQ. This CDR3 reads CASSYQNEQFF. The CDR3 DNA reads as TGTGCCAGCAGCTACCAGAATGAGCAGTTCTTC. The full variable domain, in which reference TRBV7-4 and TRBJ2-1 provide the parts outside the CDR3, is GAGVSQSPRYKVAKRGRDVALRCDSISGHVTLYWYRQTLGQGSEVLTYSQSDAQRDKSGRPSGRFSAERPERSVSTLKIQRTEQGDSAVYLCASSYQNEQFFGPGTRLTVL.

The chain uses TRBV15 and TRBJ2-2, with D tentatively TRBD2 (6 bases). V was pared by 1 base and J by 6 bases, with 12 bases between. From germline, CDR1 is LNHNV and CDR2 YYDKDF (reference sequence). CDR3 length: 15 residues. The CDR3 DNA follows: TGTGCCACCAGCAGAGGCGGGATTGACGCCGGGGAGCTGTTTTTT. Amino acid sequence: CATSRGGIDAGELFF.

The chain couples TRBV28 to TRBJ2-1, with D possibly matching TRBD2 (5 bases). Germline V CDR1 and CDR2: MDHEN, SYDVKM. The CDR3 spans 14 residues. V shed 8 bases and J shed 0 bases, with 11 bases lying between them. CDR3 amino acids: CASRERSSYNEQFF. The CDR3 DNA reads TGTGCCAGCCGTGAGCGGAGCTCCTACAATGAGCAGTTCTTC. Full variable domain (missing parts from reference TRBV28 and TRBJ2-1): DVKVTQSSRYLVKRTGEKVFLECVQDMDHENMFWYRQDPGLGLRLIYFSYDVKMKEKGDIPEGYSVSREKKERFSLILESASTNQTSMYLCASRERSSYNEQFFGPGTRLTVL.

This clonotype has more than one count but fewer than ten. CDR3 protein: CASSPGTGGSEKLFF. CDR3 DNA sequence: TGCGCCAGCAGCCCGGGGACAGGGGGGAGTGAAAAACTGTTTTTT. The V and J genes are TRBV5-1 and TRBJ1-4; 11 nucleotides line up with TRBD1. The CDR3 is 15 residues long. CDR1 SGHRS and CDR2 YFSETQ come from the germline V gene. V lost 4 bases and J lost 7; bases outside the gene matches: 6.

V gene TRBV7-2 combines with J gene TRBJ1-1, with D perhaps TRBD1 (5 bases). Per the germline V gene, CDR1 is SGHTA and CDR2 is FQGNSA. CDR3 length: 13 residues. V lost 6 bases, J lost 3 bases, and 11 bases lay in between. CDR3 residues: CASSPSGYTEAFF. DNA for the CDR3: TGTGCCAGCAGTCCATCAGGGTACACTGAAGCTTTCTTT.

The chain combines TRBV5-5 with TRBJ2-7, with a possible D match to TRBD2 (5 bases). The germline gives CDR1 SGHKS, CDR2 YYEKEE (reference sequence). The V end lost 4 bases, the J end lost 2 bases, and 16 bases lay between the germline ends. The CDR3 sequence is 15 residues long. The CDR3 region has the DNA TGTGCCAGCAGCCCCACCCCGACGGGAACCTACGAGCAGTACTTC. Translation gives CASSPTPTGTYEQYF.

In this sample, this clonotype turned up a few times. This rearrangement joins TRBV5-1 to TRBJ1-5; D gene ambiguous. Germline V gene data show CDR1 as SGHRS and CDR2 as YFSETQ. The CDR3 sequence is 16 residues long. The germline V and J ends were trimmed by 4 bases and 0 bases, with 14 bases remaining between them. The CDR3: CASSVDGPYSNQPQHF. In nucleotides, the CDR3 is TGCGCCAGCAGCGTGGACGGACCCTATAGCAATCAGCCCCAGCATTTT. Supplemented by reference TRBV5-1 and TRBJ1-5, the full variable domain reads KAGVTQTPRYLIKTRGQQVTLSCSPISGHRSVSWYQQTPGQGLQFLFEYFSETQRNKGNFPGRFSGRQFSNSRSEMNVSTLELGDSALYLCASSVDGPYSNQPQHFGDGTRLSIL.

This clonotype was detected only a few times. This chain uses TRBV28 with TRBJ1-2; D is possibly TRBD1 (5 bases). Trimming left V 6 bases short and J 5 bases short, with 13 bases between. This CDR3 contains 13 residues. CDR1 and CDR2 from the germline V gene are MDHEN and SYDVKM. In nucleotides, the CDR3 is TGTGCCAGCAGACCTCCGACAGCGTATGGCTACACCTTC. Protein sequence: CASRPPTAYGYTF.

The chain links TRBV5-4 to TRBJ2-2; 7 positions agree with TRBD1. This CDR3 has 14 amino acids. The V gene's germline CDR1 is SGHNT and CDR2 YYREEE (reference sequence). V was pared by 1 base and J by 6 bases, with 3 bases of the junction left unmatched. The CDR3 spells CASSLFGTAGELFF. CDR3 DNA: TGTGCCAGCAGCTTGTTTGGGACAGCCGGGGAGCTGTTTTTT.

CDR3 loop: CASSHGRTASTDTQYF. The DNA for the CDR3 is TGTGCCAGCTCCCACGGAAGGACTGCTAGCACAGATACGCAGTATTTT. J is TRBJ2-3 and V is TRBV6-1, with a tentative D call TRBD2 (5 bases). Germline CDR1 reads MNHNS; CDR2 reads SASEGT. The V gene lost 8 bases and the J gene lost 0 bases, with 18 bases spanning the gap. The CDR3 totals 16 residues.

The V gene is TRBV19, the J gene TRBJ2-5, with D maybe TRBD2 (6 bases). V was clipped by 5 bases and J by 2 bases, with 12 bases between them. The CDR3 is 14 residues long. Germline V gene sequence: CDR1 LNHDA, CDR2 SQIVND (reference sequence). DNA of the CDR3: TGTGCCAGTAGTTACCGGGACTTGCAAGAGACCCAGTACTTC. Its protein is CASSYRDLQETQYF.

At least ten counts were recorded for this clonotype. The chain couples TRBV6-1 to TRBJ2-1, with 8 bases that match TRBD2. J gave up 4 bases and V 6 bases, and 11 bases lay outside the gene matches. CDR3 length: 16 amino acids. Germline V gene lookup returns CDR1 MNHNS and CDR2 SASEGT. DNA of the CDR3: TGTGCCAGCAGGAAGGTTGGGCTAGCGGGTTACAATGAGCAGTTCTTC. This encodes CASRKVGLAGYNEQFF.

This clonotype showed up just a few times. The chain employs TRBV9 and TRBJ2-4, with D maybe TRBD2 (6 bases). Germline loops: CDR1 SGDLS, CDR2 YYNGEE. V shed 2 bases and J shed 2 bases, with 11 bases lying between them. CDR3 length: 15 residues. The CDR3 is CASSVAGSPKNIQYF. The CDR3 coding sequence is TGTGCCAGCAGCGTGGCCGGGAGTCCCAAAAACATTCAGTACTTC.